The sequence of this T cell receptor beta chain was determined in a study of T cells in localized non-small cell lung cancer. Points from the study as a whole: A raised T cell density in blood coincided with lengthier overall survival. The study found T cell clonality highest in uninvolved adjacent lung, above tumor.

Comment on this clone: Antigen specificity is unknown.

Sequencing used immunoSEQ multiplex PCR; TCRdb keeps in-frame clones, though not all of them. Of 26,000 or so clones detected, about 87% appear once; the ten largest clones hold approximately 3%. The origin of this receptor is a woman aged 18 to 55 with stage I lung adenocarcinoma. Sequencing was performed on peripheral blood, taken before any cancer treatment.

The CDR3 here is CAISGGEINEQFF. CDR3 nucleotides: TGTGCCATCAGTGGTGGGGAAATCAATGAGCAGTTCTTC. This rearrangement joins TRBV10-3 to TRBJ2-1; no firm D call. The V end lost 4 bases, the J end lost 6 bases, and 10 bases lay between the germline ends. Germline CDR1 ENHRY, CDR2 SYGVKD. CDR3 length: 13 residues.